This T cell receptor beta chain derives from a study of T cells in tuberculosis. Study-wide background: Within 7 days of starting treatment, or before, PBMC were stored.

The time point: new active TB diagnosis, blood taken before or within 7 days of starting treatment. The CDR3 has 15 residues. Germline V gene data show CDR1 as ENHRY and CDR2 as SYGVKD. Losses at the gene ends were 2 bases for V and 8 bases for J; bases not matched to a gene: 3. Of note for this clone: The antigen is not known.

Study outcomes and limitations: Active tuberculosis alpha repertoires lay closer to GMM-specific TCRs than controls'.

TCRdb's copy holds only in-frame clones and misses some; the assay was immunoSEQ multiplex PCR. The data show some 34,000 clones, nearly 90% seen once. Specimen: PBMCs, collected at tuberculosis diagnosis. The TCR originated in an adult with tuberculosis. J is TRBJ2-1 and V is TRBV10-3; 13 positions agree with TRBD2. The CDR3 spells CAISEGLAGVDEQFF. In DNA form, the CDR3 reads TGTGCCATCAGTGAGGGACTAGCGGGAGTCGATGAGCAGTTCTTC.